The entry that follows covers one T cell receptor (beta chain) sequence. This specimen comes from a study of high-grade serous ovarian cancer treatment subgroups. About the study: Samples averaged 14,192 reads and around 7,600 unique TCR beta rearrangements.

Tumor samples were obtained before definitive surgery or chemotherapy. Germline lookup yields CDR1 MDHEN and CDR2 SYDVKM. This CDR3 has 15 amino acids. Trimming stripped 6 bases from V and 0 bases from J, with 12 bases between. Clones were read by immunoSEQ multiplex PCR, and TCRdb kept only the in-frame ones, dropping some. The sample includes some 1,500 clones, about 77% of them seen just once. This receptor was taken from a human donor with high-grade serous ovarian cancer. The sample was tumor tissue. The chain uses TRBV28 and TRBJ1-5; D is unresolved. The CDR3 region has the DNA TGTGCCAGCAGCCCCGAAGGTTATAGCAATCAGCCCCAGCATTTT. Encoded protein: CASSPEGYSNQPQHF.